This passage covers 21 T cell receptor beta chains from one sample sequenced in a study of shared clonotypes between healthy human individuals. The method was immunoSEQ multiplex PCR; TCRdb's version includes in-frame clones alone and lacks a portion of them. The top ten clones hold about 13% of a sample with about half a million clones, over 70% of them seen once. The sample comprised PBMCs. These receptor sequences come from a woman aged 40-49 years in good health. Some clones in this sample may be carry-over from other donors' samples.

CDR3 amino acids: CAWSVMASETYEQYF. The CDR3, as DNA: TGTGCCTGGAGTGTAATGGCTAGCGAGACCTACGAGCAGTACTTC. The rearrangement joins TRBV30 to TRBJ2-7, with TRBD2 as a possible D gene (6 bases). This CDR3 has 15 amino acids. Trimming stripped 0 bases from V and 2 bases from J, with 14 bases between. Germline V gene lookup returns CDR1 GTSNPN and CDR2 SVGIG (reference sequence).

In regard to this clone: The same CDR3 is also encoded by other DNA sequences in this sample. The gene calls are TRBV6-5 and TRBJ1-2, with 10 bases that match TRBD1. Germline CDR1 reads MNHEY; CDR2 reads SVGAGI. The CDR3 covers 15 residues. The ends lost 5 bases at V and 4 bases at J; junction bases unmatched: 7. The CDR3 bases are TGTGCCAGCAGTCCCCTGACAGGGGGCGGCTATGGCTACACCTTC. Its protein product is CASSPLTGGGYGYTF.

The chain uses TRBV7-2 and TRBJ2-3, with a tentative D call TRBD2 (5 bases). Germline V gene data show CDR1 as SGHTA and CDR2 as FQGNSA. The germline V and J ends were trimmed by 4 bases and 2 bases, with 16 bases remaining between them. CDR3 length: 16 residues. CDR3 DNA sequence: TGTGCCAGCAGCTCCGAGGGTCCGGGAACCACAGATACGCAGTATTTT. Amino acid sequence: CASSSEGPGTTDTQYF.

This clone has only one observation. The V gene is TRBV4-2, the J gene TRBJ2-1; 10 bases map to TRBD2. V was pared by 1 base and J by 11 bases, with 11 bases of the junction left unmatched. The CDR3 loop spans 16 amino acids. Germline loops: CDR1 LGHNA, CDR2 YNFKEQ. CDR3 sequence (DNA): TGTGCCAGCAGCCAAGCGTCGAGGGAGACTAGCGGGCAGCAGTTCTTC. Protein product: CASSQASRETSGQQFF.

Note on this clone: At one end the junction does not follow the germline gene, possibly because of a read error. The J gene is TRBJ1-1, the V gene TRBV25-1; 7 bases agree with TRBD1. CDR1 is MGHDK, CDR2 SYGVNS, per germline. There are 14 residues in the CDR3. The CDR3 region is CASTENTGEPEAFF. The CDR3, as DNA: TGTGCCAGCACTGAAAACACAGGGGAACCTGAAGCTTTCTTT.

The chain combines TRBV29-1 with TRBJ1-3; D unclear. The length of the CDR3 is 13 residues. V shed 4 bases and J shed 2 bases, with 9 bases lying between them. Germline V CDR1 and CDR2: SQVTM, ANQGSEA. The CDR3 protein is CSVVMSAGNTIYF. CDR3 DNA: TGCAGCGTTGTAATGTCCGCTGGAAACACCATATATTTT.

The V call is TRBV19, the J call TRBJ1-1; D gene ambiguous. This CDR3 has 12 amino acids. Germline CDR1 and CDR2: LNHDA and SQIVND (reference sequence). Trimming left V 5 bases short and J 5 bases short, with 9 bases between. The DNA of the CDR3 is TGTGCCAGTAGTGGGGAGTGGACTGAAGCTTTCTTT. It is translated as CASSGEWTEAFF.

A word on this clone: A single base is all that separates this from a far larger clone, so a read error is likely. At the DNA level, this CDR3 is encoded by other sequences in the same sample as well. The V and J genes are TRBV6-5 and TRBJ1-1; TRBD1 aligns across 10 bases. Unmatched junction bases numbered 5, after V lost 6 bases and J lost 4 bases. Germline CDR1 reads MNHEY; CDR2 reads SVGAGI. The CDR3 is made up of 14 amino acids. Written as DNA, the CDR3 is TGTGCCAGCAGCTTAAGGACAGGGGGCACTGAAGCTTTCTTT. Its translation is CASSLRTGGTEAFF.

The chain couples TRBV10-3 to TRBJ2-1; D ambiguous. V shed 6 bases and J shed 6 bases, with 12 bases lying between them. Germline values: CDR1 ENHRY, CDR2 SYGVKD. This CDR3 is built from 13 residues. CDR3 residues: CAISFRPSNEQFF. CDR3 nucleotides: TGTGCCATCAGCTTTAGACCGAGCAATGAGCAGTTCTTC.

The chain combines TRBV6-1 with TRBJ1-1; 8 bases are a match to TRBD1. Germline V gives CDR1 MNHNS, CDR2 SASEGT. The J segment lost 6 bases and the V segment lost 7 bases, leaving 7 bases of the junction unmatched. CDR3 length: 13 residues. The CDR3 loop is CASTRTGTSEAFF. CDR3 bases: TGTGCCAGCACAAGGACAGGGACATCTGAAGCTTTCTTT.

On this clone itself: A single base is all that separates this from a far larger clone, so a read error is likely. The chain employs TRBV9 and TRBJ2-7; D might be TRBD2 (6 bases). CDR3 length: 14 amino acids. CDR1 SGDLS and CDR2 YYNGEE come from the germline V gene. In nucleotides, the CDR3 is TGTGCCAGCAGCGTCTCTAGCGCCTCCTACGAGCGGTACTTC. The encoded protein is CASSVSSASYERYF.

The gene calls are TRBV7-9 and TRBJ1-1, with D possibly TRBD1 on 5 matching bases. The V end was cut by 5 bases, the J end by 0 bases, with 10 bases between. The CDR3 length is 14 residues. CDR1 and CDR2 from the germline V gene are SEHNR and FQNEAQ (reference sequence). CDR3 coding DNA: TGTGCCAGCAGCCCGGGGACGATGAACACTGAAGCTTTCTTT. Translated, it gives CASSPGTMNTEAFF.

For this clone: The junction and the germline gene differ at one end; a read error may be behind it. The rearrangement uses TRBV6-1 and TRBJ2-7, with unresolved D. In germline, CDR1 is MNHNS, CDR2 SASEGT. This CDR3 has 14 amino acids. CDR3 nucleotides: TGTGCCATCAGTGCCGGCTACCCCCAGAACGAGCAGTACTTC. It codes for CAISAGYPQNEQYF.

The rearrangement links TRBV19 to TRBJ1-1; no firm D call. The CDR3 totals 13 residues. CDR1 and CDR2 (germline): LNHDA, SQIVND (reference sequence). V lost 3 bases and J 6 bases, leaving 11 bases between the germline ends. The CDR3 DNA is TGTGCCAGTAGTATCACGGGGAGACCTGAAGCTTTCTTT. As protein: CASSITGRPEAFF.

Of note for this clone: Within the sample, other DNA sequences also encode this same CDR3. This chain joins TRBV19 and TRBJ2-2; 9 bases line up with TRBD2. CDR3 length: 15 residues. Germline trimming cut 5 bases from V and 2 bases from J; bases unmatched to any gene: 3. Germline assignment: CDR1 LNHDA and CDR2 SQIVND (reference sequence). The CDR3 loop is CASSRTSVNTGELFF. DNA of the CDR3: TGTGCCAGTAGTCGGACTAGCGTCAACACCGGGGAGCTGTTTTTT.

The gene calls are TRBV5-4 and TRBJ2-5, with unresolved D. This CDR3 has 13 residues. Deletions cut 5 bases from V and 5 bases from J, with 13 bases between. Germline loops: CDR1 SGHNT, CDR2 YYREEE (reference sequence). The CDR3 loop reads CASRLDAYETQYF. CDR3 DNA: TGTGCCAGCAGACTCGACGCTTATGAGACCCAGTACTTC. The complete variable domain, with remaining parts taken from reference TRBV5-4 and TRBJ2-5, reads ETGVTQSPTHLIKTRGQQVTLRCSSQSGHNTVSWYQQALGQGPQFIFQYYREEENGRGNFPPRFSGLQFPNYSSELNVNALELDDSALYLCASRLDAYETQYFGPGTRLLVL.

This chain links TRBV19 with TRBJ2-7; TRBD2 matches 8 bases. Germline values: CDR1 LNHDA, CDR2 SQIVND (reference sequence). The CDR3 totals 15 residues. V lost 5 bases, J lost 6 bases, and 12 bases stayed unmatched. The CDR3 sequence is CASSQSGSTGGEQYF. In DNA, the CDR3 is TGTGCCAGTAGTCAGAGCGGGAGTACGGGAGGCGAGCAGTACTTC.

In DNA form, the CDR3 reads TGTGCCAGCAGCCAAGCAAGGGAGACTGAAGCTTTCTTT. Translated: CASSQARETEAFF. The chain joins TRBV4-2 to TRBJ1-1; D not resolved. V gave up 1 base and J gave up 5 bases, with 8 bases separating them. CDR3 size: 13 residues. From germline, CDR1 is LGHNA and CDR2 YNFKEQ.

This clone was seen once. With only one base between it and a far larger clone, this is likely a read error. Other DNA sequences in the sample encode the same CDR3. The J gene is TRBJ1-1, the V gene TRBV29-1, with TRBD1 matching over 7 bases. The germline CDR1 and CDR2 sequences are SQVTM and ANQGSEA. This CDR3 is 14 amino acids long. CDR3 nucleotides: TGCAGCGTTGAGAGTCAGGGGGTGAATACTGAAGCTTTCTTT. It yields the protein CSVESQGVNTEAFF.

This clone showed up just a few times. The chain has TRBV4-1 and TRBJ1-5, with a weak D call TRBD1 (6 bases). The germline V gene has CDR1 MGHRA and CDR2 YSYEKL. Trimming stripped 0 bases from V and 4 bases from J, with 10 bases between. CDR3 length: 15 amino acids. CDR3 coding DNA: TGCGCCAGCAGCCAAGATGGGGGGCCTAATCAGCCCCAGCATTTT. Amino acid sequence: CASSQDGGPNQPQHF.

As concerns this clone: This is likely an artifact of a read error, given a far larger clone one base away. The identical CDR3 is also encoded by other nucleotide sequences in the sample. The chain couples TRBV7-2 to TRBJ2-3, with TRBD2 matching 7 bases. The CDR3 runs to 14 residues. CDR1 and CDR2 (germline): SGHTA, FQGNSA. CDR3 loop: CASSFGGSSNTQYF. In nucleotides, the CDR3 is TGCGCCAGCAGCTTTGGCGGGAGTTCCAATACGCAGTATTTT.